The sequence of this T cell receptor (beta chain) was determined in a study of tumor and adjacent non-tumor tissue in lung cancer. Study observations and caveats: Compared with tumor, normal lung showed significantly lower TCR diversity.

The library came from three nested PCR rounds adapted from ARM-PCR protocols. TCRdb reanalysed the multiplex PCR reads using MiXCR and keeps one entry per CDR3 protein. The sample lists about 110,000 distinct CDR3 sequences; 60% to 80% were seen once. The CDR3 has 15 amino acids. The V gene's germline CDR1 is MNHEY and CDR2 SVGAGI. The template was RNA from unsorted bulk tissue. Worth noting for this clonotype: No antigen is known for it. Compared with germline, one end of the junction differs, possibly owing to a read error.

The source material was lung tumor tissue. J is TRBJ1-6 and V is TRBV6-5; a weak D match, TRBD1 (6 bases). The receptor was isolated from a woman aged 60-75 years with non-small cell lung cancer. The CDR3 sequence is CASSLTGIPDSTLHF. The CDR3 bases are TGTGCTAGCAGCCTTACAGGGATTCCGGATTCAACCCTCCACTTT.